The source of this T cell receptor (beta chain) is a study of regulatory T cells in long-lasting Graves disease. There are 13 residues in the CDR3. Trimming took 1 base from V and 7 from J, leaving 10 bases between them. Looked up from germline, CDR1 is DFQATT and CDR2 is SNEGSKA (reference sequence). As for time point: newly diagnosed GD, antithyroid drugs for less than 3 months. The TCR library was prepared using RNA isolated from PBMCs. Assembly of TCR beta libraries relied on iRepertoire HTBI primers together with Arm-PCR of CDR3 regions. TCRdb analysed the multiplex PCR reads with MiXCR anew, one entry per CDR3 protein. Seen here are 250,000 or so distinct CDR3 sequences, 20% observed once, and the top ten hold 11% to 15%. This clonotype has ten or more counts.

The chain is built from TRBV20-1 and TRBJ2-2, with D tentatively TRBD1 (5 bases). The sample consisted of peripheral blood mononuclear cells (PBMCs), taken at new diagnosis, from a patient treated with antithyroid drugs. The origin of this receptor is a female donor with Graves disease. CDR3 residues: CSARGQGYGELFF. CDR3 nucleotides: TGCAGTGCTAGAGGGCAGGGTTACGGGGAGCTGTTTTTT.